Listed below are T cell receptor beta chains from one sample, sequenced in a study of molecular identifiers for immune sequencing clone quantification. TCRdb passed the PCR reads through MiXCR, listing each CDR3 protein once. The sample consists of about 60,000 distinct CDR3 sequences, about a sixth of them appearing once. Sequenced material: naive CD8+ T cells from blood, with Jurkat cell RNA spiked in. All receptors come from a human donor in good health. Some libraries in this study had Jurkat cell RNA spiked in. Each CDR3 is given with its conserved first and last residue. The D gene is left open where the match is weak. For some rows the clone size is stated as once, few or many, or as a class when expanded; others skip it.

D	J	V	size	DNA	CDR3
-	TRBJ1-5	TRBV27	few	TGTGCCAGCAGTTTCTCAGGAGAGGGTCAGCCCCAGCATTTT	CASSFSGEGQPQHF
-	TRBJ1-1	TRBV13	-	TGTGCCAGCAGCTTAGAGCTGGCCTCTGAAGCTCTCTTT	CASSLELASEALF
TRBD2	TRBJ2-5	TRBV28	many	TGTGCCAGCACCACTCCCAGGGAGGGGCAGGAGACCCAGTACTTC	CASTTPREGQETQYF
TRBD1	TRBJ2-3	TRBV7-2	medium-sized	TGTGCCAGCAGCCCCCTGCCCCGGACAGGTACCCACACAGATACGCAGTATTTT	CASSPLPRTGTHTDTQYF
-	TRBJ2-2	TRBV10-3	-	TGTGCCATCAGTGAGCCGTACCAGAACACCGGGGAGCTGTTTTTT	CAISEPYQNTGELFF
-	TRBJ2-1	TRBV20-1	-	TGCAGTGCTAGACTCGGGGGTAGCTACAATGAGCAGTTCTTC	CSARLGGSYNEQFF
TRBD1	TRBJ2-7	TRBV27	many	TGTGCCAGCAGTTTATTTATTGGGGACAGGGCCCACGAGCAGTACTTC	CASSLFIGDRAHEQYF
TRBD2	TRBJ2-1	TRBV6-5	few	TGTGCCAACAGTTACCCACCGGGGGGGGCGGGGGATGAGCAGTTCTTC	CANSYPPGGAGDEQFF
TRBD2	TRBJ2-3	TRBV7-9	many	TGTGCCAGCAGCTCGCCCACTAGCGGGAGGACAGATACGCAGTATTTT	CASSSPTSGRTDTQYF
-	TRBJ1-1	TRBV9	-	TGTGCCAGCAGCCTAGATCCCAGGGGCGCGGGTTTTGAAGCTTTCTTT	CASSLDPRGAGFEAFF
TRBD2	TRBJ2-7	TRBV5-1	many	TGCGCCAGCAGCCTGACCCTGACTAGCGGGATCGGTGATGAGCAGTACTTC	CASSLTLTSGIGDEQYF